This T cell receptor beta chain was sequenced during a study of blood T cell repertoires in COVID-19. In this sample, this clone turned up once. Clinical history reported by participants formed the basis on which cohorts were assigned. Produced via immunoSEQ multiplex PCR; TCRdb's table is partial and in-frame only. The sample carries roughly 280,000 clones, about 90% recorded once. Germline loops: CDR1 LNHDA, CDR2 SQIVND (reference sequence). The V and J ends lost 5 bases and 0 bases, in that order; junction bases with no gene match: 4. CDR3 size: 15 residues. Sample: PBMCs or T cells enriched from blood (not recorded which). The sequence was collected from a young woman with acute COVID-19. This chain joins TRBV19 and TRBJ1-3; 7 bases are a match to TRBD1. For the CDR3, the DNA is TGTGCCAGTAGTCCCGGGACAGTCTCTGGAAACACCATATATTTT. It codes for CASSPGTVSGNTIYF.